This TCR beta chain was sequenced for a study of shared clonotypes between healthy human individuals (TCRdb year 2020). Background for the entire study: The cohort comprised two women and a few men aged 18 to 49 years. Per donor, three plates each were used for CD4 naive and CD4 memory, two for CD8 naive, and one for CD8 memory. The study deeply sequenced blood TCR repertoires of about 5 healthy adults to estimate repertoire size and the extent of clonotype sharing between individuals. Libraries were prepared and TCR repertoires were sequenced by different laboratories using diverse techniques, in order to increase sequencing depth and limit assay-specific biases. Per donor, leukapheresis produced somewhere between about 0.85 and 8.9 billion PBMCs.

Concerning this clone itself: This clone's antigen is unknown. There are no base qualities to consult, and no much larger clone falls within one base.

Using the deep immunoSEQ assay, multiplex PCR amplified TCR CDR3 regions from genomic DNA. Extracted genomic DNA from each cell subset was spread evenly across all wells of several immunoSEQ 96-well plates, with each plate serving as a replicate. For sorted subsets, approximately 210 ng of genomic DNA, equivalent to around 29,000 T cell genomes, went into each replicate PCR. Purified libraries were quantified with a Qubit 3.0 fluorometer, sized on a Bioanalyzer 2100, and re-quantified with the KAPA Library Quantification kit. A separate single-read 150-cycle Illumina NextSeq 550 flow cell was used to sequence each immunoSEQ 96-well plate. As for how the authors treated the data: Because the immunoSEQ output held only junctional sequences and lacked quality scores, the filtering could not match the filtering applied to full-length reads. Sequences were annotated with PyIR, a Python wrapper for IgBLAST v1.9, and V/J genes and CDR3 were assigned using IMGT germline references. Any read was removed if the V/J assignment was weak (E-value above 1e-6), the CDR3 was missing, or the read contained stop codons, out-of-frame junctions, or ambiguous translated residues. V3J clonotypes were defined by identical inferred V gene, J gene, and CDR3 amino acid sequence. Percentage overlap between repertoires was calculated by dividing the number of shared unique clonotypes by the size of the smaller repertoire. Three approaches were used to assess repertoire richness: RTK rarefaction, the Chao1 estimator, and Recon v2.1 estimates of unobserved clonotypes. Generation probabilities for all TCRbeta clonotypes obtained by the gDNA method from a handful of donors were computed using OLGA. This is the immuneACCESS table as TCRdb keeps it, with only in-frame sequences that have V and J called. A part of the clones is gone; compared with another copy, unresolved V genes explain less than half, and the rest is unexplained. The DNA gave D and trimming, while V, J and clone size come from that table. In all, the sample holds more than 2,000,000 clones, and roughly 93% of those were seen once. The ten largest account for under 0.45% of the sample.

The donors were healthy, HIV-negative adults who had no recently reported acute infections or vaccinations. All donors were Caucasian adults living in Nashville, Tennessee, USA. CD4+ T cells were enriched by magnetic negative selection; naive cells were then positively selected on CD45RA, and the negative fraction formed the memory subset. After blood collection by leukapheresis, PBMCs were isolated using Ficoll-Histopaque density gradient centrifugation and then cryopreserved in the vapor phase of liquid nitrogen. Analytical flow cytometry was used to check the purity and quantity of every magnetically sorted T cell population. Genomic DNA was isolated from every sorted fraction and measured by UV absorbance on a Nanodrop 2000c. From the cysteine up to the phenylalanine, the CDR3 has a length of 16 residues. The only DNA kept is the CDR3, 48 bases in frame from the first base. Relative to germline, V is missing 0 bases and J is missing 1 base, with 5 bases of the junction outside any gene match. The germline V gene provides CDR1 SGHRS and CDR2 YFSETQ.

General study outcomes and caveats: Because the study included a small number of donors, the genetic and exposure-history diversity represented was limited. Sharing across four donors was observed for approximately 4.6% of naive CD4, over 3% of naive CD8, over 2% of memory CD4, and about 0.38% of memory CD8 clonotypes. Larger estimated clonotype richness was generally found for naive subsets than for memory subsets. Pairwise subsampling led to the expectation that sequencing depth would affect the degree of clonotype sharing among donors. Sampling was restricted to blood, and TCR repertoires in tissue are likely to differ from TCR repertoires in blood. Rarefaction of sorted-subset datasets indicated incomplete sequencing despite the large sequencing depth. Compared with non-shared clonotypes, clonotypes shared by all four sorted-subset donors had higher generation probabilities.

The sequence joins TRBV5-1 to TRBJ2-5; the junction holds 8 bases that match TRBD2. The sample comprised naive CD4+ T cells from PBMCs. What the cell subset or site label conveys for this sample: CD45RA+ positively selected. This clonotype was sampled from a man aged 18-30 years in good health. Some clones in this sample may be carry-over from other donors' samples. The CDR3 reads CASSLGGSGTQETQYF. The DNA reads TGCGCCAGCAGCTTGGGGGGTAGCGGGACCCAAGAGACCCAGTACTTC.